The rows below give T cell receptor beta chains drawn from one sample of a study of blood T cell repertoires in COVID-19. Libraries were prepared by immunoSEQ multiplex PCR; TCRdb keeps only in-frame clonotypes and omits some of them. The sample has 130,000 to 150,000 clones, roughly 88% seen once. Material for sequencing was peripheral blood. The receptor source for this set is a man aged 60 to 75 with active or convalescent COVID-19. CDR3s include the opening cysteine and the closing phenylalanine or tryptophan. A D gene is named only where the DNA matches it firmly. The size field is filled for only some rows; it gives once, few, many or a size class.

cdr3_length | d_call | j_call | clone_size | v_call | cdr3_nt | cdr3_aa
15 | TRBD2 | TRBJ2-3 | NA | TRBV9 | TGTGCCAGCAGCTCTAGCGGGGGATACACAGATACGCAGTATTTT | CASSSSGGYTDTQYF
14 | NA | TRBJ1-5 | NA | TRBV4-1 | TGCGCCAGCAGCCAAGTCCTCGGTAATCAGCCCCAGCATTTT | CASSQVLGNQPQHF
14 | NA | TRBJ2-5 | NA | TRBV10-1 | TGCGCCAGCAGTGAGTCGACGGCAGGAGAGACCCAGTACTTC | CASSESTAGETQYF
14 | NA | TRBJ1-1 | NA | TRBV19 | TGTGCCAGTAGTGTTGGAGGTTTGAACACTGAAGCTTTCTTT | CASSVGGLNTEAFF
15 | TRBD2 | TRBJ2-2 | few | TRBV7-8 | TGTGCCAGCAGCCGAGCGGGGGGGATCACCGGGGAGCTGTTTTTT | CASSRAGGITGELFF
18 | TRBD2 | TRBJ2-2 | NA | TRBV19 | TGTGCCAGTAGTCGTTGGACTAGCGGGGCCCCGAACACCGGGGAGCTGTTTTTT | CASSRWTSGAPNTGELFF
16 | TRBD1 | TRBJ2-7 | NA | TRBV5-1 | TGCGCCAGCAGTCCTTCCGGGACAGGGGGCGAAGTCGAGCAGTACTTC | CASSPSGTGGEVEQYF
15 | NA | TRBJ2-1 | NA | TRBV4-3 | TGCGCCAGCAGCCATCACGGGAGAGTCGTAGATGAGCAGTTCTTC | CASSHHGRVVDEQFF
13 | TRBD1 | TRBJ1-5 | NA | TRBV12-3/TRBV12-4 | TGTGCCAGCCGAGCAGGGGGTAATCAGCCCCAGCATTTT | CASRAGGNQPQHF
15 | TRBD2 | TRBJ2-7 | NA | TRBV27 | TGTGCCAGCAGACTAGCGGGGGCCCGCTCCTACGAGCAGTACTTC | CASRLAGARSYEQYF
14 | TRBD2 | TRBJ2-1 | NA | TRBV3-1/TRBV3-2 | TGTGCCAGCAGCCCAAGGGACTACTACAATGAGCAGTTCTTC | CASSPRDYYNEQFF
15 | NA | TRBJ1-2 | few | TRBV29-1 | TGCAGCGTTGTTCCCGGCGTTGACAGCAACTATGGCTACACCTTC | CSVVPGVDSNYGYTF
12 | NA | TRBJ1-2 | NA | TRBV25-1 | TGTGCCAGCAGTGTTCCAGGGGATGGCTACACCTTC | CASSVPGDGYTF
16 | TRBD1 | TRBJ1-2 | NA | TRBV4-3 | TGCGCCAGCAGCCAAGATCTGGACAGGGGGAGGTATGGCTACACCTTC | CASSQDLDRGRYGYTF
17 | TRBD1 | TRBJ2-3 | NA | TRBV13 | TGTGCCAGCAGCACCGGGACAGGCAACCCTAGCACAGATACGCAGTATTTT | CASSTGTGNPSTDTQYF
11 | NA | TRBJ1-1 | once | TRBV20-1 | TGCAGTGCTAGTATTACAGAAGCCCCTTTCTTT | CSASITEAPFF
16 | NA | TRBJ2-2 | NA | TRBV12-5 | TGTGCTAGTGGTTTCTCTCCACAGGCGAACACCGGGGAGCTGTTTTTT | CASGFSPQANTGELFF
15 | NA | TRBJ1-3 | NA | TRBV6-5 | TGTGCCAGCAGTTACTCGAACAGGGCAGGAAACACCATATATTTT | CASSYSNRAGNTIYF
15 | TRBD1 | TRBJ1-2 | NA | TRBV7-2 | TGTGCCAGCAGCTTAAACGCGGGACAGGGATATGGCTACACCTTC | CASSLNAGQGYGYTF
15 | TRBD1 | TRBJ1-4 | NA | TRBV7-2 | TGTGCCAGCAGCCTCGGACGGACAGGCGGGGAAAAACTGTTTTTT | CASSLGRTGGEKLFF
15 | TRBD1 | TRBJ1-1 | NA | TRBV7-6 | TGTGCCAGCAGCTTAGTCGCAGGGGGCGATTCTGAAGCTTTCTTT | CASSLVAGGDSEAFF
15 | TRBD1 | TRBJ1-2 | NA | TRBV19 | TGTGCCAGTAGTGACAGGGTTCGAGCTAACTATGGCTACACCTTC | CASSDRVRANYGYTF
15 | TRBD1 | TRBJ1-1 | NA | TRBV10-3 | TGTGCCATCAAGGGGACAGGGAGGGCTAACACTGAAGCTTTCTTT | CAIKGTGRANTEAFF
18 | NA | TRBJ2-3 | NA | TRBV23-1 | TGCGCCAGCAGTCATAGGATTGGGGTTCGACGAGGGACAGATACGCAGTATTTT | CASSHRIGVRRGTDTQYF
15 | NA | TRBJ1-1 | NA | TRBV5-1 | TGCGCCAGCAACTTAGCCGGACTTCCGGACACTGAAGCTTTCTTT | CASNLAGLPDTEAFF